This paragraph reports one T cell receptor (beta chain). This specimen comes from a study of blood T cell repertoires in COVID-19. Study-wide background: COVID-19 samples from acute and convalescent phases originated in the United States, Italy and Spain.

Clones were read by immunoSEQ multiplex PCR, and TCRdb kept only the in-frame ones, dropping some. The sample records approximately 170,000 clones, around 80% being singletons. CDR3 size: 14 residues. The ends were cut back, 2 bases at V and 0 bases at J, with 7 bases in the middle. The germline V gene encodes CDR1 MDHEN and CDR2 SYDVKM. The sample taken for sequencing was peripheral blood. The receptor comes from a woman between 50 and 59 years old with acute or convalescent COVID-19. V is TRBV28 and J is TRBJ1-1, with no clear D. DNA of the CDR3: TGTGCCAGCAGTTTAAAGCTAATGAACACTGAAGCTTTCTTT. Protein product: CASSLKLMNTEAFF. Based on the CDR3 plus reference TRBV28 and TRBJ1-1, the full variable domain is DVKVTQSSRYLVKRTGEKVFLECVQDMDHENMFWYRQDPGLGLRLIYFSYDVKMKEKGDIPEGYSVSREKKERFSLILESASTNQTSMYLCASSLKLMNTEAFFGQGTRLTVV.